The TCR beta chain under discussion was sequenced for a study of shared clonotypes between healthy human individuals. The data were produced by immunoSEQ multiplex PCR, yet TCRdb's version contains in-frame clones alone and is incomplete. The table has 2 million to 2.5 million clones, approximately 93% seen once; the top ten hold about 0.39%. V was shortened by 2 bases and J by 0 bases, with 11 bases between the two germline ends. CDR1 and CDR2 from the germline V gene are KGHSH and LQKENI. The CDR3 is 17 residues long. The rearrangement joins TRBV18 to TRBJ2-6, with D possibly being TRBD1 (5 bases). The source of this sequence is a man between 18 and 29 years old in good health. Some clones in this sample may be carry-over from other donors' samples. Source material: naive CD4+ T cells from PBMCs. Subset here: CD45RA+ positively selected. The CDR3 sequence: CASSPILGASGANVLTF. The CDR3 DNA sequence: TGTGCCAGCTCACCAATTTTAGGGGCCTCTGGGGCCAACGTCCTGACTTTC.